The 30 T cell receptor beta chains below all came from one sample that was sequenced in a study of blood T cell repertoires in COVID-19. Assay: immunoSEQ multiplex PCR; the TCRdb copy retains only in-frame clones and omits some. The sample shows roughly 190,000 clones, 65% to 90% of them seen only once. Sequenced: PBMCs or T cells enriched from blood (not recorded which). These receptors originate from a woman aged 60-70 years with acute COVID-19.

This rearrangement joins TRBV18 to TRBJ1-2, with 12 positions matching TRBD1. CDR1 is KGHSH and CDR2 is LQKENI in the germline V gene. Trimming at V came to 8 bases and at J to 7 bases, leaving 8 bases not matched to a gene. CDR3 length: 14 amino acids. In DNA, the CDR3 is TGTGCCAGCCGACTTCCGGGACAGGGGGCTGGCTACACCTTC. Translating gives CASRLPGQGAGYTF.

The CDR3 reads CASSSRDTYGYTF. In DNA form, the CDR3 reads TGTGCCAGCAGTTCCCGGGACACCTATGGCTACACCTTC. This chain joins TRBV6-2 or TRBV6-3 and TRBJ1-2; D possibly corresponds to TRBD1 (6 bases). This CDR3 spans 13 amino acids. Between the trimmed V and J ends, which lost 4 bases and 4 bases, there was a span of 10 bases. CDR1 MNHEY and CDR2 SVGEGT come from the germline V gene.

The V call is TRBV10-3, the J call TRBJ2-5, with D maybe TRBD1 (5 bases). Germline-derived CDR1 and CDR2 are ENHRY and SYGVKD. Trimming cost V 8 bases and J 1 base, with 8 bases left between them. This CDR3 is built from 12 residues. The CDR3 reads CAIRQGQETQYF. The CDR3 DNA follows: TGTGCCATCCGGCAGGGCCAAGAGACCCAGTACTTC.

The chain carries TRBV6-5 and TRBJ2-5, with D possibly matching TRBD1 (6 bases). Germline values: CDR1 MNHEY, CDR2 SVGAGI. The CDR3 has 16 residues. Trimming took off 0 bases at V and 5 bases at J, with 16 bases between the two ends. CDR3 amino acids: CASSYSNSQGLETQYF. In nucleotides, the CDR3 is TGTGCCAGCAGTTACTCGAACTCTCAGGGGCTTGAGACCCAGTACTTC.

In its sample, this clone was seen once. The rearrangement joins TRBV25-1 to TRBJ2-2; no clear D. This CDR3 region has 14 residues. Trimming shortened V by 3 bases and J by 6 bases, and 11 bases separated the two germline ends. Per the germline V gene, CDR1 is MGHDK and CDR2 is SYGVNS. Here the CDR3 DNA reads TGTGCCAGCAGTGACCAGGTCTTAGCCGGGGAGCTGTTTTTT. Translation gives CASSDQVLAGELFF.

This clone was counted between two and nine times. This chain's CDR3 is CASSPRTDSYEQYF. The DNA of the CDR3 is TGTGCCAGCAGCCCCCGGACAGATTCCTACGAGCAGTACTTC. The chain carries TRBV7-6 and TRBJ2-7, with a possible D match to TRBD1 (6 bases). The germline gives CDR1 SGHVS, CDR2 FNYEAQ. V was clipped by 5 bases and J by 1 base, with 12 bases between them. The CDR3 sequence is 14 residues long.

The chain recombines TRBV10-3 with TRBJ2-5; weak D call: TRBD2 (6 bases). Per the germline V gene, CDR1 is ENHRY and CDR2 is SYGVKD. The CDR3 extends over 15 amino acids. V was clipped by 6 bases and J by 5 bases, with 19 bases between them. The CDR3 reads CAISRYGGDVETQYF. The CDR3 bases are TGTGCCATCAGCCGTTACGGGGGAGACGTGGAGACCCAGTACTTC.

V and J are TRBV3-1 (or the pseudogene TRBV3-2) and TRBJ1-4; TRBD1 might be the D (5 bases). Trimming cost V 4 bases and J 7 bases, with 13 bases left between them. CDR1 is LGHDT, CDR2 YNNKEL, per germline (reference sequence). CDR3 length: 14 residues. CDR3 amino acids: CASSLRTSAEKLFF. CDR3 bases: TGTGCCAGCAGCCTACGGACATCCGCTGAAAAACTGTTTTTT.

V usage is TRBV6-5 and J usage is TRBJ2-7, with 10 bases lining up with TRBD2. V dropped 7 bases and J dropped 5; count of bases not matched to a gene: 8. The CDR3 is 14 residues long. The V gene's germline CDR1 is MNHEY and CDR2 SVGAGI. CDR3 amino acids: CASTSVLAGNEQYF. The CDR3 region has the DNA TGTGCCAGCACTTCGGTACTAGCGGGAAACGAGCAGTACTTC.

The chain's CDR3 is CASSIDRVTEAFF. Here the CDR3 DNA reads TGTGCCAGTAGTATCGACAGGGTAACTGAAGCTTTCTTT. The chain employs TRBV19 and TRBJ1-1, with 7 bases fitting TRBD1. The CDR3 loop spans 13 amino acids. Germline CDR1 and CDR2: LNHDA and SQIVND (reference sequence). With V trimmed by 3 bases and J by 5 bases, 3 bases remained unmatched.

The rearrangement joins TRBV6-5 to TRBJ1-3; TRBD1 might be the D (6 bases). The V gene lost 7 bases and the J gene lost 1 base, with 14 bases spanning the gap. CDR1 and CDR2 (germline): MNHEY, SVGAGI. The CDR3 covers 15 residues. The CDR3 coding sequence is TGTGCCAGCATCGAGCAGGGGATTTCTGGAAACACCATATATTTT. Its protein is CASIEQGISGNTIYF.

The chain has TRBV4-3 and TRBJ1-3; unclear D gene. Trimming removed 2 bases at V and 0 bases at J, with 8 bases between. Per the germline V gene, CDR1 is LGHNA and CDR2 is YSLEER. The CDR3 has 15 amino acids. The CDR3 DNA follows: TGCGCCAGCAGCCAACAGGTCTTCTCTGGAAACACCATATATTTT. It is translated as CASSQQVFSGNTIYF.

DNA for the CDR3: TGTGCCAGCAGTCGGGACTTCACAGATACGCAGTATTTT. Translated: CASSRDFTDTQYF. The V gene is TRBV6-5, the J gene TRBJ2-3, with a possible D match to TRBD2 (6 bases). The CDR3 contains 13 residues. Deletions cut 5 bases from V and 2 bases from J, with 8 bases between. Per germline, CDR1 MNHEY and CDR2 SVGAGI.

This chain links TRBV29-1 with TRBJ2-1, with 7 nucleotides matching TRBD2. This CDR3 spans 16 amino acids. V lost 6 bases and J lost 2; bases outside the gene matches: 13. CDR1 is SQVTM, CDR2 ANQGSEA, per germline. DNA of the CDR3: TGCAGCGTGGGGAGACCCACTAGCGATCCCTACAATGAGCAGTTCTTC. Residues: CSVGRPTSDPYNEQFF.

This chain joins TRBV7-9 and TRBJ2-7, with 11 bases that match TRBD2. The V and J ends lost 0 bases and 3 bases, in that order; junction bases with no gene match: 4. This CDR3 is built from 16 residues. Germline V gene sequence: CDR1 SEHNR, CDR2 FQNEAQ (reference sequence). The CDR3 here is CASSLAGGLAVYEQYV. CDR3 DNA sequence: TGTGCCAGCAGCTTAGCGGGGGGACTAGCGGTCTACGAGCAGTACGTC.

The CDR3 DNA is TGTGCCAGTAGTTCGGCAGGGGTGGGGGTGCGAACTGAAGCTTTCTTT. Translating it yields CASSSAGVGVRTEAFF. J is TRBJ1-1 and V is TRBV19; tentatively, D is TRBD1 (6 bases). The CDR3 length is 16 residues. CDR1 and CDR2 (germline): LNHDA, SQIVND (reference sequence). V was trimmed by 5 bases and J by 5 bases, leaving 21 bases between them.

This chain links TRBV2 with TRBJ2-1; D ambiguous. V was trimmed by 2 bases and J by 4 bases, leaving 12 bases between them. CDR3 length: 15 residues. Germline values: CDR1 SNHLY, CDR2 FYNNEI. CDR3 sequence (DNA): TGTGCCAGCAGTGAACTACGGAGAACATACAATGAGCAGTTCTTC. Its translation is CASSELRRTYNEQFF.

The chain is built from TRBV19 and TRBJ2-3, with D perhaps TRBD1 (6 bases). The germline CDR1 and CDR2 sequences are LNHDA and SQIVND (reference sequence). Trimming stripped 3 bases from V and 3 bases from J, with 13 bases between. CDR3 length: 15 amino acids. CDR3 loop: CASSIGQTTTDTQYF. Written as DNA, the CDR3 is TGTGCCAGTAGTATCGGACAGACCACAACAGATACGCAGTATTTT.

The chain employs TRBV19 and TRBJ1-5, with 7 positions matching TRBD1. CDR3 length: 16 amino acids. Germline CDR1 reads LNHDA; CDR2 reads SQIVND (reference sequence). V shed 6 bases and J 3 bases; nucleotides not matched to a gene: 11. CDR3 bases: TGTGCCAGTAGCCTATTTACCACAGGGGCCAATCAGCCCCAGCATTTT. Amino acids: CASSLFTTGANQPQHF.

The chain couples TRBV9 to TRBJ2-4; 7 bases map to TRBD1. Germline V gene lookup returns CDR1 SGDLS and CDR2 YYNGEE. This CDR3 region has 16 residues. The junction had 9 bases not matched to a gene; V was cut back by 4 bases and J by 2 bases. The CDR3 bases are TGTGCCAGCAGCCCCCGACAGGGTCTAACCAAAAACATTCAGTACTTC. Residues: CASSPRQGLTKNIQYF.

The table lists this clone with a count of one. This rearrangement joins TRBV6-2 or TRBV6-3 to TRBJ2-1; TRBD2 agrees at 11 bases. The CDR3 loop spans 16 amino acids. Per the germline V gene, CDR1 is MNHEY and CDR2 is SVGEGT. With 4 bases clipped from V and 8 bases from J, the junction kept 10 bases outside the gene matches. The CDR3 spells CASSLGSGLADYEQFF. The CDR3 bases are TGTGCCAGCAGTTTGGGTTCGGGACTAGCGGACTATGAGCAGTTCTTC.

The V call is TRBV7-2, the J call TRBJ1-2; no reliable D call. Germline V gene lookup returns CDR1 SGHTA and CDR2 FQGNSA. Trimming took off 4 bases at V and 6 bases at J, with 9 bases between the two ends. The CDR3 contains 12 residues. The CDR3 loop is CASSSVIDGYTF. For the CDR3, the DNA is TGTGCCAGCAGCTCCGTTATTGATGGCTACACCTTC.

The chain carries TRBV9 and TRBJ2-2, with TRBD1 matching over 9 bases. V lost 7 bases and J lost 6; bases outside the gene matches: 13. The CDR3 loop spans 16 amino acids. CDR1 SGDLS and CDR2 YYNGEE come from the germline V gene. CDR3 region: CASARSGTGMAGELFF. The CDR3, as DNA: TGTGCCAGCGCCCGATCAGGGACAGGGATGGCCGGGGAGCTGTTTTTT.

V is TRBV7-9 and J is TRBJ2-7, with TRBD2 as a possible D gene (6 bases). There are 15 residues in the CDR3. CDR1 and CDR2 from the germline V gene are SEHNR and FQNEAQ (reference sequence). V dropped 2 bases and J dropped 3 bases, with 14 bases sitting between them. The CDR3 sequence: CASSLQAGPNYEQYV. In DNA form, the CDR3 reads TGTGCCAGCAGCTTACAGGCGGGACCAAACTACGAGCAGTACGTC.

The chain uses TRBV7-9 and TRBJ2-1, with 12 bases aligning to TRBD2. The CDR3 totals 18 residues. Losses at the gene ends were 4 bases for V and 5 bases for J; bases not matched to a gene: 12. Germline V CDR1 and CDR2: SEHNR, FQNEAQ (reference sequence). Written as DNA, the CDR3 is TGTGCCAGCAGCTCGCGTCTACTACTAGCGGGGGGCCACAATGAGCAGTTCTTC. Protein: CASSSRLLLAGGHNEQFF.

The J gene is TRBJ2-3, the V gene TRBV9; tentative D call: TRBD1 (6 bases). From germline, CDR1 is SGDLS and CDR2 YYNGEE. The CDR3 covers 15 residues. The V end was cut by 4 bases, the J end by 5 bases, with 17 bases between. The CDR3 DNA follows: TGTGCCAGCAGCCGAGGGGGACCAATTGGAGATACGCAGTATTTT. This translates into CASSRGGPIGDTQYF.

The V gene is TRBV11-3, the J gene TRBJ2-1, with D tentatively TRBD1 (6 bases). The germline V gene has CDR1 SGHNT and CDR2 YENEEA. Trimming removed 1 base at V and 0 bases at J, with 16 bases between. The CDR3 runs 18 residues. CDR3 region: CASSLAFVRTASYNEQFF. CDR3 DNA: TGTGCCAGCAGCTTAGCATTTGTACGGACAGCCTCCTACAATGAGCAGTTCTTC.

This clone turned up a few times. The chain employs TRBV12-3 or TRBV12-4 and TRBJ2-5, with D perhaps TRBD2 (6 bases). V was shortened by 4 bases and J by 4 bases, with 10 bases between the two germline ends. This CDR3 region has 13 residues. CDR3 sequence: CASSSGDGETQYF. In DNA form, the CDR3 reads TGTGCCAGCAGTTCGGGGGATGGAGAGACCCAGTACTTC.

The rearrangement uses TRBV19 and TRBJ1-2; D not certain. This CDR3 spans 12 amino acids. V lost 7 bases, J lost 5 bases, and 11 bases lay in between. The germline V gene has CDR1 LNHDA and CDR2 SQIVND (reference sequence). CDR3 protein: CASTDREYGYTF. For the CDR3, the DNA is TGTGCCAGTACCGATCGGGAGTATGGCTACACCTTC.

V is TRBV19 and J is TRBJ1-1; 10 positions agree with TRBD1. V lost 5 bases, J lost 1 base, and 10 bases stayed unmatched. The CDR3 covers 17 residues. CDR1 is LNHDA, CDR2 SQIVND, per germline (reference sequence). The CDR3 nucleotides are TGTGCCAGTAGTGATAGGGACAGGGGTTTGGCGAACACTGAAGCTTTCTTT. Protein: CASSDRDRGLANTEAFF.